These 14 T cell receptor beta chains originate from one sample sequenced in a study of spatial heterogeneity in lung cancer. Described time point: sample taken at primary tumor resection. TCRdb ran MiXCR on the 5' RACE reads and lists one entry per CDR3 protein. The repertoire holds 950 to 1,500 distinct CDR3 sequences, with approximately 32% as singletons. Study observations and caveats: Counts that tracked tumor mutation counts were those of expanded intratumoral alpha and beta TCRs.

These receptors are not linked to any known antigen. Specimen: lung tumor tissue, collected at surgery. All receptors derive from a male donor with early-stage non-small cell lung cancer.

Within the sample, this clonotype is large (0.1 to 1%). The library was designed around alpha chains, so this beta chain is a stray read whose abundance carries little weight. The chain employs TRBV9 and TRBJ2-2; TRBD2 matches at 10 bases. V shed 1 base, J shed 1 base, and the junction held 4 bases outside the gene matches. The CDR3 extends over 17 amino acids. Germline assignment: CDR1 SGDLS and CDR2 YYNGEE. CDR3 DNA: TGTGCCAGCAGCGTAACCCGGACTAGCGGGAACACCGGGGAGCTGTTTTTT. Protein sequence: CASSVTRTSGNTGELFF. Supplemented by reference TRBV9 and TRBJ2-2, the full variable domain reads DSGVTQTPKHLITATGQRVTLRCSPRSGDLSVYWYQQSLDQGLQFLIQYYNGEERAKGNILERFSAQQFPDLHSELNLSSLELGDSALYFCASSVTRTSGNTGELFFGEGSRLTVL.

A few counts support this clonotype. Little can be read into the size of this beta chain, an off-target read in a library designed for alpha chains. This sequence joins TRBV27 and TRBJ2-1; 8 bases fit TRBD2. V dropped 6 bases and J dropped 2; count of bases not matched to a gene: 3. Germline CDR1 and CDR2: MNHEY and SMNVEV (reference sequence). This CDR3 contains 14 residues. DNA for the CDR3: TGTGCCAGCAGAATACTAGCGGCCTACAATGAGCAGTTCTTC. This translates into CASRILAAYNEQFF.

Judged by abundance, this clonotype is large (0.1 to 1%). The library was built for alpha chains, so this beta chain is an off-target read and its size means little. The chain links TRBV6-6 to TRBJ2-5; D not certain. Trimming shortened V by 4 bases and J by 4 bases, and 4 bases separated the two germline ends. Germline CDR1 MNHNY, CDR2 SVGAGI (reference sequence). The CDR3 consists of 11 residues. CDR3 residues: CASSFRETQYF. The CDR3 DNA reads TGTGCCAGCAGTTTTCGAGAGACCCAGTACTTC.

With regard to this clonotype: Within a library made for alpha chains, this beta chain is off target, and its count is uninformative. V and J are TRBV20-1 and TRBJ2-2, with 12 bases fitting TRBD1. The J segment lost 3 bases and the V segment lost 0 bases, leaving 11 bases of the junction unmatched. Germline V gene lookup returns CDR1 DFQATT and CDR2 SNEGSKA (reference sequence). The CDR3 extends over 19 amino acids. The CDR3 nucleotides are TGCAGTGCTAGAGAACCGCCCGGGACAGGGGGCAGGTACACCGGGGAGCTGTTTTTT. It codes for CSAREPPGTGGRYTGELFF.

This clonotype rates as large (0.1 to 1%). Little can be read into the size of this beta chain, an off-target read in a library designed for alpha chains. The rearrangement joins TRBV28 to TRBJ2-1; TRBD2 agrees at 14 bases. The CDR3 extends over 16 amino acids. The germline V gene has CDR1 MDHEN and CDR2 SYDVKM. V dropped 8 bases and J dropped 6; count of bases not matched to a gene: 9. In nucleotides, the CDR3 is TGTGCCAGCGTGACTAGCGGGAGGGCGAATCGCAATGAGCAGTTCTTC. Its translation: CASVTSGRANRNEQFF.

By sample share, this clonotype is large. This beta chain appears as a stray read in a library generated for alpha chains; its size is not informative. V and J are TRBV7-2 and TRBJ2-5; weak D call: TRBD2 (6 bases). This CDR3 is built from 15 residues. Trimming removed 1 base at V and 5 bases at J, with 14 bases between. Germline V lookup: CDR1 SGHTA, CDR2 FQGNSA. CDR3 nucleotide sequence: TGTGCCAGCAGCTTAGTCTCGGGAGTCGGGGAGACCCAGTACTTC. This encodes CASSLVSGVGETQYF.

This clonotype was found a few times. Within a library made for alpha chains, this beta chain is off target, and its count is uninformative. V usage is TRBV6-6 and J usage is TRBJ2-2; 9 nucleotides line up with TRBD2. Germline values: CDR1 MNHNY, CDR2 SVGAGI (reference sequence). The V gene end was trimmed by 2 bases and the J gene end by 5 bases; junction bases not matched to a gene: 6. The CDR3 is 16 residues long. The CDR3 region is CASSYGGRAVTGELFF. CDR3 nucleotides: TGTGCCAGCAGTTACGGCGGGAGGGCCGTAACCGGGGAGCTGTTTTTT.

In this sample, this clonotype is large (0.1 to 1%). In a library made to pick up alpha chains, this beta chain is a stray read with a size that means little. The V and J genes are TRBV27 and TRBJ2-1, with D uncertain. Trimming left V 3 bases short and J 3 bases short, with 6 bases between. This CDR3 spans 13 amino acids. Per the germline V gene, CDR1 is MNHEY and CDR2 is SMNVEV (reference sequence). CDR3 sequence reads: CASSLSYYNEQFF. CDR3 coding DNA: TGTGCCAGCAGTTTGAGTTACTACAATGAGCAGTTCTTC.

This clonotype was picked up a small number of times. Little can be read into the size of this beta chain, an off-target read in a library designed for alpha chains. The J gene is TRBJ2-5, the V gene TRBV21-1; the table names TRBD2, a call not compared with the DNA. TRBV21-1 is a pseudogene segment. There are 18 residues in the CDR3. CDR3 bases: TGTGCCAGCAGTGGATCGGGACTAGCGGGAGTTCCCCAAGAGACCCAGTACTTC. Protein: CASSGSGLAGVPQETQYF.

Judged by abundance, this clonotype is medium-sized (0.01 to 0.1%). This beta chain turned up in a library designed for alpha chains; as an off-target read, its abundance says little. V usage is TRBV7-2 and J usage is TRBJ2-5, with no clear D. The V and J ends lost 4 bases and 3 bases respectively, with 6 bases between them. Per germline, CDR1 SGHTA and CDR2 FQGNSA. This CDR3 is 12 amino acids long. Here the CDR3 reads CASSYGEETQYF. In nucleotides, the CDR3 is TGTGCCAGCAGCTATGGAGAAGAGACCCAGTACTTC. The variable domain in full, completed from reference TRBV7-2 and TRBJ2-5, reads GAGVSQSPSNKVTEKGKDVELRCDPISGHTALYWYRQSLGQGLEFLIYFQGNSAPDKSGLPSDRFSAERTGGSVSTLTIQRTQQEDSAVYLCASSYGEETQYFGPGTRLLVL.

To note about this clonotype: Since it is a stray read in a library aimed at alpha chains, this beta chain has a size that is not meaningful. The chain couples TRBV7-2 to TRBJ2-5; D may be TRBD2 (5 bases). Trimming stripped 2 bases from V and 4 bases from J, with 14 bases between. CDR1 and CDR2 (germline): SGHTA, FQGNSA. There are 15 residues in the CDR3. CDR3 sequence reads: CASSLLMRAGETQYF. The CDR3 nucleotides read TGTGCCAGCAGCTTATTAATGCGGGCTGGAGAGACCCAGTACTTC.

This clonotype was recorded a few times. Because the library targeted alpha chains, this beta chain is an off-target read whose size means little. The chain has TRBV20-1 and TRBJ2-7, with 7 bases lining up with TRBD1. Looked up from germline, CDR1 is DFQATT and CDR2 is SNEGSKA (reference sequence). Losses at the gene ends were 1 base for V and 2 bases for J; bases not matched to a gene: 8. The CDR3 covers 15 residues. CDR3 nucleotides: TGCAGTGCTAGAGCCAGGGGACAGATAGCCTACGAGCAGTACTTC. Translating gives CSARARGQIAYEQYF.

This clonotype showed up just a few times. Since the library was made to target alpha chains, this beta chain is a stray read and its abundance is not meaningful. CDR3 loop: CASSDRTSGVHNEQFF. CDR3 sequence (DNA): TGTGCCAGCAGCGACAGGACTAGCGGGGTTCACAATGAGCAGTTCTTC. The V call is TRBV7-2, the J call TRBJ2-1, with 12 bases that match TRBD2. CDR1 is SGHTA and CDR2 is FQGNSA in the germline V gene. Trimming removed 5 bases from V and 5 bases from J; junction bases left unmatched: 7. The CDR3 is 16 residues long.

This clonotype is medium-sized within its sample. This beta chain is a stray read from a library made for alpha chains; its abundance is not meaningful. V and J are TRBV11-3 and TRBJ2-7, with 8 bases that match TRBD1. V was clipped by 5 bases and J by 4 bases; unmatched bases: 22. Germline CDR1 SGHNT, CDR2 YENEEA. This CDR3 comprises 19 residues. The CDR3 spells CASSGTRAPGRRGLYEQYF. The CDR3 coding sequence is TGTGCCAGCAGCGGAACCAGGGCCCCAGGCCGCAGGGGGCTATACGAGCAGTACTTC.